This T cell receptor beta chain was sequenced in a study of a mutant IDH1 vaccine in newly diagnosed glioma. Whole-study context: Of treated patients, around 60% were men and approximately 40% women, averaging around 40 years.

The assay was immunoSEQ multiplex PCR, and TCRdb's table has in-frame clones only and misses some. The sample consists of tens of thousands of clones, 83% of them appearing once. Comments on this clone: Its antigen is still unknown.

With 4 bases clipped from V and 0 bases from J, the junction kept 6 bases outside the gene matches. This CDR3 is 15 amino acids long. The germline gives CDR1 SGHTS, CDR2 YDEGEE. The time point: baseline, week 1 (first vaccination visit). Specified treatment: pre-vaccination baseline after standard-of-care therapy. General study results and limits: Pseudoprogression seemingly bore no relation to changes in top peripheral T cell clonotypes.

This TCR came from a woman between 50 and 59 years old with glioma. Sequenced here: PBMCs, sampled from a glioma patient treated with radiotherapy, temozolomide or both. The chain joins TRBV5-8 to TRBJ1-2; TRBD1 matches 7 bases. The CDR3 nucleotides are TGTGCCAGCAGCAGGCGGACAGGAGCTAACTATGGCTACACCTTC. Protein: CASSRRTGANYGYTF.